Below are 20 T cell receptor beta chains sequenced from a single sample in a study of cytotoxic CD8 clonotypes in ibrutinib-treated CLL. Assay used: immunoSEQ multiplex PCR; TCRdb lists only in-frame clones, some missing. The data hold about 140,000 clones, with 65% to 85% observed a single time. Sample: PBMCs, taken after 36 months of ibrutinib treatment. All receptors derive from a human donor with chronic lymphocytic leukemia.

This clone was detected only once. J is TRBJ2-4 and V is TRBV5-1; the match to TRBD2 covers 8 bases. After removal of 2 bases from V and 8 bases from J, the junction contained 3 bases not matched to a gene. The CDR3 spans 13 residues. Germline CDR1 and CDR2: SGHRS and YFSETQ. The CDR3 loop reads CASSFPGGHIQYF. CDR3 nucleotide sequence: TGCGCCAGCAGCTTCCCGGGGGGGCACATTCAGTACTTC.

J is TRBJ1-1 and V is TRBV19; the D gene is possibly TRBD1 (6 bases). CDR3 length: 13 amino acids. CDR1 is LNHDA, CDR2 SQIVND, per germline (reference sequence). The V and J ends lost 3 bases and 6 bases respectively, with 11 bases between them. The CDR3 DNA sequence: TGTGCCAGTAGTATTGGCAGGGGAGCTGAAGCTTTCTTT. Protein sequence: CASSIGRGAEAFF.

The chain couples TRBV28 to TRBJ2-7, with no clear D. Germline CDR1 MDHEN, CDR2 SYDVKM. The CDR3 has 13 amino acids. V lost 7 bases and J 3 bases, leaving 13 bases between the germline ends. The CDR3 DNA is TGTGCCAGCAAAGGGCGGCCTAACTACGAGCAGTACTTC. It codes for CASKGRPNYEQYF.

The V gene is TRBV6-6, the J gene TRBJ1-6; D is unclear. Looked up from germline, CDR1 is MNHNY and CDR2 is SVGAGI (reference sequence). The CDR3 has 14 amino acids. Trimming pared 2 bases from V and 6 bases from J, leaving 8 bases between. CDR3 protein: CASSYTGINSPLHF. The CDR3, as DNA: TGTGCCAGCAGTTACACGGGAATTAATTCACCCCTCCACTTT.

This chain uses TRBV7-9 with TRBJ1-2; 10 nucleotides line up with TRBD1. Trimming took 5 bases from V and 7 from J; bases not matched to a gene: 4. The germline V gene has CDR1 SEHNR and CDR2 FQNEAQ (reference sequence). The CDR3 sequence is 13 residues long. The CDR3 nucleotides read TGTGCCAGCAGCCCGACAGGGGGCGGTGGCTACACCTTC. It is translated as CASSPTGGGGYTF.

This rearrangement joins TRBV29-1 to TRBJ2-1; 7 bases fit TRBD2. V dropped 7 bases and J dropped 6; count of bases not matched to a gene: 12. CDR1 is SQVTM and CDR2 is ANQGSEA in the germline V gene. The CDR3 is made up of 14 amino acids. The CDR3 protein is CSAVGTNTGNEQFF. The CDR3, as DNA: TGCAGCGCCGTCGGGACTAACACCGGCAATGAGCAGTTCTTC.

The chain links TRBV30 to TRBJ2-1; D unclear. The germline V gene encodes CDR1 GTSNPN and CDR2 SVGIG (reference sequence). This CDR3 has 13 residues. Trimming cost V 0 bases and J 3 bases, with 6 bases left between them. The CDR3 nucleotides read TGTGCCTGGAGTGTAGACCTCTACAATGAGCAGTTCTTC. This translates into CAWSVDLYNEQFF.

The V call is TRBV5-1, the J call TRBJ2-5, with D perhaps assigned TRBD1 or TRBD2 (5 bases each). The DNA end lines up better with TRBJ2-7; the J call may be wrong. Germline loops: CDR1 SGHRS, CDR2 YFSETQ. CDR3 length: 14 residues. This CDR3 is CASSGTGRRYEQYF. DNA for the CDR3: TGCGCCAGCAGCGGGACGGGTCGGAGGTACGAGCAGTACTTC.

The chain uses TRBV15 and TRBJ1-3; 8 bases align to TRBD1. The J segment lost 5 bases and the V segment lost 1 base, leaving 7 bases of the junction unmatched. CDR1 and CDR2 (germline): LNHNV, YYDKDF (reference sequence). The CDR3 is 16 amino acids. For the CDR3, the DNA is TGTGCCACCAGCAGAGCCAGGGGGCTTAGTAGAAACACCATATATTTT. Residues: CATSRARGLSRNTIYF.

In DNA, the CDR3 is TGTGCCAGCTCACCACCCACAGCGGGAAAAGCAGATACGCAGTATTTT. It yields the protein CASSPPTAGKADTQYF. The rearrangement links TRBV18 to TRBJ2-3; 7 bases line up with TRBD2. Looked up from germline, CDR1 is KGHSH and CDR2 is LQKENI. The trim removed 0 bases at V and 4 bases at J, leaving 7 bases unmatched. This CDR3 region has 16 residues.

The chain is built from TRBV27 and TRBJ1-4, with D possibly TRBD1 on 6 matching bases. Trimming took off 5 bases at V and 5 bases at J, with 9 bases between the two ends. The germline V gene has CDR1 MNHEY and CDR2 SMNVEV (reference sequence). The CDR3 is made up of 13 amino acids. The CDR3 protein is CASSPQGNEKLFF. Written as DNA, the CDR3 is TGTGCCAGCAGTCCACAGGGAAATGAAAAACTGTTTTTT. Complete variable domain (other parts from reference TRBV27 and TRBJ1-4): EAQVTQNPRYLITVTGKKLTVTCSQNMNHEYMSWYRQDPGLGLRQIYYSMNVEVTDKGDVPEGYKVSRKEKRNFPLILESPSPNQTSLYFCASSPQGNEKLFFGSGTQLSVL.

In this sample, this clone turned up once. J is TRBJ2-7 and V is TRBV6-5, with D possibly being TRBD1 (5 bases). Germline V gene lookup returns CDR1 MNHEY and CDR2 SVGAGI. Between the trimmed V and J ends, which lost 4 bases and 2 bases, there was a span of 12 bases. CDR3 length: 14 amino acids. This chain's CDR3 is CASSFLTVPYEQYF. In nucleotides, the CDR3 is TGTGCCAGCAGTTTCTTGACAGTCCCCTACGAGCAGTACTTC.

The chain uses TRBV19 and TRBJ2-1; TRBD1 agrees at 10 bases. In germline, CDR1 is LNHDA, CDR2 SQIVND (reference sequence). Trimming at V came to 11 bases and at J to 2 bases, leaving 9 bases not matched to a gene. CDR3 length: 15 amino acids. CDR3 DNA: TGTGCCGCCAAATCCGGGACAGGGGCCTACAATGAGCAGTTCTTC. Translating it yields CAAKSGTGAYNEQFF.

The gene calls are TRBV5-1 and TRBJ1-2, with 8 nucleotides matching TRBD1. The CDR3 covers 15 residues. Germline V gives CDR1 SGHRS, CDR2 YFSETQ. V was clipped by 6 bases and J by 2 bases; unmatched bases: 9. The CDR3, as DNA: TGCGCCAGCAAACCTCGGACAGGGCAAAACTATGGCTACACCTTC. Its protein is CASKPRTGQNYGYTF.

This clone was seen more than once but under ten times. The chain uses TRBV7-3 and TRBJ1-2; possible D gene TRBD1, 5 bases. There are 13 residues in the CDR3. Between the trimmed V and J ends, which lost 0 bases and 8 bases, there was a span of 10 bases. Germline lookup yields CDR1 SGHTA and CDR2 FQGTGA. CDR3 residues: CASSLTSGNGYTF. The CDR3, as DNA: TGTGCCAGCAGCTTAACGTCAGGGAACGGCTACACCTTC.

The chain couples TRBV2 to TRBJ2-7, with 9 bases lining up with TRBD2. The germline CDR1 and CDR2 sequences are SNHLY and FYNNEI. J lost 4 bases, V lost 4 bases, and 5 bases had no gene match. The CDR3 has 14 amino acids. The CDR3 loop is CASSASGNSYEQYF. For the CDR3, the DNA is TGTGCCAGCAGTGCTAGCGGGAATAGTTACGAGCAGTACTTC.

V is TRBV2 and J is TRBJ1-5; 7 bases fit TRBD1. The CDR3 covers 15 residues. CDR1 and CDR2 (germline): SNHLY, FYNNEI. The junction had 4 bases not matched to a gene; V was cut back by 3 bases and J by 2 bases. This CDR3 reads CASSDRTGGNQPQHF. For the CDR3, the DNA is TGTGCCAGCAGTGACAGGACAGGAGGCAATCAGCCCCAGCATTTT. Using reference TRBV2 and TRBJ1-5 for the parts outside the CDR3, the full variable domain is EPEVTQTPSHQVTQMGQEVILRCVPISNHLYFYWYRQILGQKVEFLVSFYNNEISEKSEIFDDQFSVERPDGSNFTLKIRSTKLEDSAMYFCASSDRTGGNQPQHFGDGTRLSIL.

CDR3 nucleotide sequence: TGTGCCAGCGTACGGACTAGCGGGTACACCGGGGAGCTGTTTTTT. It translates to CASVRTSGYTGELFF. This rearrangement joins TRBV5-6 to TRBJ2-2; 11 bases fit TRBD2. Germline V gene sequence: CDR1 SGHDT, CDR2 YYEEEE. The J segment lost 3 bases and the V segment lost 7 bases, leaving 5 bases of the junction unmatched. This CDR3 is built from 15 residues.

CDR3 DNA sequence: TGCAGCGTTATACAGGGGAACACTGAAGCTTTCTTT. Its protein product is CSVIQGNTEAFF. The gene calls are TRBV29-1 and TRBJ1-1; TRBD1 might be the D (6 bases). The V end lost 5 bases, the J end lost 1 base, and 8 bases lay between the germline ends. This CDR3 has 12 amino acids. Germline lookup yields CDR1 SQVTM and CDR2 ANQGSEA.

This clone was found once. This CDR3 is CASSHQRGRQQETQYF. The CDR3 DNA follows: TGTGCCAGCAGCCACCAGCGGGGCCGGCAGCAAGAGACCCAGTACTTC. V usage is TRBV4-2 and J usage is TRBJ2-5; 7 nucleotides match TRBD2. The CDR3 spans 16 residues. J gave up 2 bases and V 3 bases, and 9 bases lay outside the gene matches. Germline loops: CDR1 LGHNA, CDR2 YNFKEQ.